Listed below are T cell receptor beta chains from one sample, sequenced in a study of cytomegalovirus exposure and HLA in healthy donors. Some clones are missing from TCRdb's copy, which holds only in-frame ones; the method was immunoSEQ multiplex PCR. The profile shows about 150,000 clones, 75% to 85% of them singletons. The sequencing sample was made of PBMCs. The receptors originated from a man between 25 and 39 years old in good health and CMV-seropositive. Both conserved end residues are part of each CDR3. Fields, in order: CDR3 protein, CDR3 DNA, V gene, J gene, clone size, D gene. A D gene is named only where the DNA matches it firmly. Only some rows state a clone size, as once, few, many or a class for expanded clones.

CASSSTIGDMGAYGYTF	TGTGCCAGCAGTTCCACTATAGGGGACATGGGGGCCTACGGCTACACCTTC	TRBV28	TRBJ1-2	.	.
CASSLNGQGGEQYF	TGCGCCAGCAGCCTCAACGGACAGGGGGGCGAGCAGTACTTC	TRBV5-1	TRBJ2-7	.	TRBD1
CASRLDGGTYGYTF	TGTGCCAGCAGATTAGACGGAGGCACTTATGGCTACACCTTC	TRBV7-9	TRBJ1-2	.	.
CASRGSTSGSYEQYF	TGTGCCAGTAGAGGATCGACTAGCGGGAGCTACGAGCAGTACTTC	TRBV19	TRBJ2-7	.	TRBD2
CASSSTGTGNTEAFF	TGTGCCAGCAGCTCAACCGGGACAGGTAACACTGAAGCTTTCTTT	TRBV5-5	TRBJ1-1	once	TRBD1
CASAGGQGTDTQYF	TGCGCCAGCGCCGGCGGACAGGGGACCGATACGCAGTATTTT	TRBV5-1	TRBJ2-3	.	TRBD1
CASSEARLAEAEQFF	TGTGCCAGCAGTGAAGCGCGGCTAGCCGAGGCTGAGCAGTTCTTC	TRBV2	TRBJ2-1	.	.
CASSLEGQQSYEQYF	TGTGCCAGCAGCTTAGAAGGCCAACAGTCCTACGAGCAGTACTTC	TRBV11-2	TRBJ2-7	.	.
CASSQIPGSDTEAFF	TGCGCCAGCAGCCAGATTCCGGGAAGTGACACTGAAGCTTTCTTT	TRBV5-1	TRBJ1-1	.	.
CATSRGTSDEQFF	TGTGCCACCAGCAGGGGGACTAGCGATGAGCAGTTCTTC	TRBV15	TRBJ2-1	once	TRBD2
CASSQIWTFSDSNQPQHF	TGCGCCAGCAGTCAGATCTGGACATTCTCCGACTCCAATCAGCCCCAGCATTTT	TRBV23-1	TRBJ1-5	.	.
CASSRAGDLSYEQYF	TGTGCCAGCAGCAGAGCGGGGGACCTCTCCTACGAGCAGTACTTC	TRBV4-2	TRBJ2-7	.	TRBD2